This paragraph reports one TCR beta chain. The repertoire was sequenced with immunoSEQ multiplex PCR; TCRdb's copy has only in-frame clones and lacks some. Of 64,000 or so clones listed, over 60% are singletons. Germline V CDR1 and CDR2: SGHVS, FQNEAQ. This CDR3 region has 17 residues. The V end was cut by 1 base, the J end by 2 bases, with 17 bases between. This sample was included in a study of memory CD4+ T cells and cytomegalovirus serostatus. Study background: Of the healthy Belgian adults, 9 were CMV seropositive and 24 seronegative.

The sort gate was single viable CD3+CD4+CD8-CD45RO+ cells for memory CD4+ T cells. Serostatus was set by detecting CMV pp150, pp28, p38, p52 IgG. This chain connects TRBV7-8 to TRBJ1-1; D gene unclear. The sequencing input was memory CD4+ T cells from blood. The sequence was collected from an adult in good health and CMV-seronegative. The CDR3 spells CASSLGRWAVDNTEAFF. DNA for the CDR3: TGTGCCAGCAGCTTAGGGCGGTGGGCGGTGGATAACACTGAAGCTTTCTTT.